What follows are 15 T cell receptor beta chains derived from one specimen sequenced in a study of graft-versus-host responses after intestinal transplantation (dated by TCRdb to the early 2020s). Receptors were amplified or captured by the immunoSEQ multiplex PCR assay. TCRdb stores this immuneACCESS table with in-frame sequences only. Part of the clones is absent; in the studies checked, under half of the shortfall reflects unresolved V genes, and no reason is known for the rest. Here the sample has roughly 93,000 clones; 80% to 95% occur a single time. The ten largest clones capture around 0.49% of the sample. What this sample's time point label stands for: cells obtained before transplantation from donor or recipient. The antigens for these receptors are not known. This specimen was unstimulated CD8+ T cells sorted from spleen or lymph node cells, taken before intestinal transplant. These receptors were taken from a human donor who received an intestinal transplant.

The genes are TRBV19 and TRBJ1-1; TRBD1 is a possible D gene (5 bases). The germline V and J ends were trimmed by 1 base and 5 bases, with 11 bases remaining between them. Germline assignment: CDR1 LNHDA and CDR2 SQIVND (reference sequence). The CDR3 runs 14 residues. CDR3 coding DNA: TGTGCCAGTAGTATAGCGGGGGGGAAGACTGAAGCTTTCTTT. Its translation is CASSIAGGKTEAFF.

The rearrangement uses TRBV30 and TRBJ2-5; tentatively, D is TRBD1 (5 bases). The J call may be in error: the DNA end matches TRBJ2-7 better. This CDR3 has 12 residues. Looked up from germline, CDR1 is GTSNPN and CDR2 is SVGIG (reference sequence). This CDR3 reads CAWIARAYEQYF. In DNA form, the CDR3 reads TGTGCCTGGATTGCCAGGGCCTACGAGCAGTACTTC.

The CDR3 coding sequence is TGTGCCAGCGCGATAGGACTAGCGGACTACAATGAGCAGTTCTTC. Its translation: CASAIGLADYNEQFF. This chain links TRBV7-7 with TRBJ2-1; 10 nucleotides match TRBD2. Germline lookup yields CDR1 SSHAT and CDR2 FNYEAQ (reference sequence). The CDR3 loop spans 15 amino acids. The V segment lost 8 bases and the J segment 3 bases; nucleotides outside the gene matches: 7.

The rearrangement uses TRBV7-9 and TRBJ1-2; 7 bases map to TRBD1. Trimming cost V 0 bases and J 8 bases; bases outside gene matches: 12. The CDR3 loop spans 16 amino acids. Germline CDR1 reads SEHNR; CDR2 reads FQNEAQ (reference sequence). The CDR3 region is CASSLAHRTGDIGYTF. The DNA of the CDR3 is TGTGCCAGCAGCTTAGCGCACAGAACAGGGGATATCGGCTACACCTTC.

The chain carries TRBV7-2 and TRBJ2-7, with D uncertain. The germline V gene encodes CDR1 SGHTA and CDR2 FQGNSA. CDR3 size: 18 residues. V dropped 3 bases and J dropped 0 bases, with 21 bases sitting between them. The CDR3, as DNA: TGTGCCAGCAGCTTTCCTGGTACAGATAGAAGCATCTCCTACGAGCAGTACTTC. Translation gives CASSFPGTDRSISYEQYF.

V gene TRBV20-1 combines with J gene TRBJ2-7; TRBD2 might be the D (6 bases). Deletions cut 6 bases from V and 1 base from J, with 7 bases between. CDR3 size: 11 residues. In germline, CDR1 is DFQATT, CDR2 SNEGSKA (reference sequence). The CDR3 region is CSAGTSYEQYF. Here the CDR3 DNA reads TGCAGTGCCGGGACTTCCTACGAGCAGTACTTC.

The chain employs TRBV21-1 and TRBJ2-3; no DNA check was done on the table's D call, TRBD1. TRBV21-1 is classified as a pseudogene. There are 19 residues in the CDR3. CDR3 amino acids: CASSKGWLRGLLRTDTQYF. The CDR3 DNA reads TGTGCCAGCAGCAAAGGGTGGTTAAGGGGCCTGCTCCGCACAGATACGCAGTATTTT.

This rearrangement joins TRBV27 to TRBJ2-5, with TRBD1 matching 7 bases. The CDR3 runs 14 residues. The germline V gene encodes CDR1 MNHEY and CDR2 SMNVEV (reference sequence). V gave up 5 bases and J gave up 1 base; unmatched junction bases: 4. The CDR3 protein is CASSHRQGQETQYF. The CDR3 nucleotides are TGTGCCAGCAGTCATAGACAGGGCCAAGAGACCCAGTACTTC.

Comments on this clone: Relative to the germline gene, one junction end is altered; a read error may explain this. The chain carries TRBV20-1 and TRBJ2-6; D is uncertain. Germline V lookup: CDR1 DFQATT, CDR2 SNEGSKA (reference sequence). The CDR3 totals 11 residues. The CDR3 here is CTFSGANVLTF. The CDR3 DNA reads TGTACATTCTCTGGGGCCAACGTCCTGACTTTC.

The chain employs TRBV11-2 and TRBJ2-1, with TRBD2 identical over 10 bases. CDR1 is SGHAT, CDR2 FQNNGV, per germline. The CDR3 covers 13 residues. The V segment lost 2 bases and the J segment 15 bases; nucleotides outside the gene matches: 7. In DNA form, the CDR3 reads TGTGCCAGCAGCTTACAAACTAGCGGGGAGGGGTTCTTC. This sequence encodes CASSLQTSGEGFF.

This chain links TRBV13 with TRBJ2-3, with D perhaps TRBD2 (6 bases). Germline V gene data show CDR1 as PRHDT and CDR2 as FYEKMQ (reference sequence). The CDR3 covers 14 residues. The V end lost 8 bases, the J end lost 2 bases, and 14 bases lay between the germline ends. The CDR3 region is CASESSGFTDTQYF. In DNA, the CDR3 is TGTGCCAGCGAAAGTAGCGGATTCACAGATACGCAGTATTTT.

The genes are TRBV27 and TRBJ2-3; D might be TRBD2 (6 bases). Trimming removed 11 bases at V and 2 bases at J, with 17 bases between. The germline V gene has CDR1 MNHEY and CDR2 SMNVEV (reference sequence). This CDR3 contains 14 residues. CDR3 sequence reads: CAGGISQPTDTQYF. DNA of the CDR3: TGTGCCGGCGGGATAAGTCAGCCCACAGATACGCAGTATTTT.

The chain employs TRBV28 and TRBJ2-7; D not resolved. The germline V gene encodes CDR1 MDHEN and CDR2 SYDVKM. The CDR3 contains 15 residues. V lost 2 bases to trimming and J lost 3 bases, with 14 bases between them. CDR3 in amino acids: CASSLSQTPLYEQYF. CDR3 DNA sequence: TGTGCCAGCAGTTTAAGTCAGACTCCCCTCTACGAGCAGTACTTC.

The genes are TRBV4-2 and TRBJ2-1, with D uncertain. The ends were cut back, 0 bases at V and 0 bases at J, with 6 bases in the middle. This CDR3 is built from 15 residues. CDR1 is LGHNA and CDR2 is YNFKEQ in the germline V gene. In DNA, the CDR3 is TGTGCCAGCAGCCAAGATACCGGCTCCTACAATGAGCAGTTCTTC. Its translation: CASSQDTGSYNEQFF.

In this sample, this clone turned up once. Different DNA sequences within this sample yield the same CDR3. This chain uses TRBV30 with TRBJ1-5, with 7 bases matching TRBD1. Germline V lookup: CDR1 GTSNPN, CDR2 SVGIG (reference sequence). The junction had 1 base not matched to a gene; V was cut back by 0 bases and J by 2 bases. This CDR3 is built from 14 residues. The DNA of the CDR3 is TGTGCCTGGAGTGTCGGACAGGGCAATCAGCCCCAGCATTTT. Protein product: CAWSVGQGNQPQHF.